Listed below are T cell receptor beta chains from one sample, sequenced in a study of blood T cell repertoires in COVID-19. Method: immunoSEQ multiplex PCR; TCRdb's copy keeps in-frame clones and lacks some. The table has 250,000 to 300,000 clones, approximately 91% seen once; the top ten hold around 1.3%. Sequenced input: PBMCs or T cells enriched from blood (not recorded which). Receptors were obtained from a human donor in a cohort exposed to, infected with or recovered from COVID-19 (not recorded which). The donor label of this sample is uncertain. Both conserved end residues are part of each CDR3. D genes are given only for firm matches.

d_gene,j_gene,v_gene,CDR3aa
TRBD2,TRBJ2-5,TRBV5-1,CASSLNIPRGGQETQYF
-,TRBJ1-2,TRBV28,CASRSSRALFNYGYTF
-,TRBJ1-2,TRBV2,CASSLTGTESYGYTF
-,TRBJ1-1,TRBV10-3,CAISESSTEAFF
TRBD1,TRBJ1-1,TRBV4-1,CASSGRQGANTEAFF
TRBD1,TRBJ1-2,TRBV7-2,CASSPADRAAGGYTF
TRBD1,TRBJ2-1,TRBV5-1,CASSLVVTGANEQFF
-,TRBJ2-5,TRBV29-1,CSVIRPGGTQYF
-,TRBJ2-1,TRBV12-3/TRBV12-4,CASIDYSYNEQFF
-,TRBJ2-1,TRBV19,CASHSGGSSYNEQFF